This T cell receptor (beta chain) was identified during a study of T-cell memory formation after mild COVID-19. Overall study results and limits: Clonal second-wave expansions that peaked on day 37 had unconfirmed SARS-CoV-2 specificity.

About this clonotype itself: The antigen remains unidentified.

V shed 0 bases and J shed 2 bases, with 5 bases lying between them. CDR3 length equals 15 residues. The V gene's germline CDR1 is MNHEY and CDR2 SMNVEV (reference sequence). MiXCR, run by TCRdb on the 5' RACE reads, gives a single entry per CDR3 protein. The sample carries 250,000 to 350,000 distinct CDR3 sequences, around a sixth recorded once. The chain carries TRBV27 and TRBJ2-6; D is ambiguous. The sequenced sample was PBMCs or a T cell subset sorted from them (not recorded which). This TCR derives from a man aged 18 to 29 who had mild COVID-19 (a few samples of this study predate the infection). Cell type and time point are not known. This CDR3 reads CASSLSRAGANVLTF. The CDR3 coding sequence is TGTGCCAGCAGTTTATCAAGGGCTGGGGCCAACGTCCTGACTTTC.